A selection of T cell receptor beta chains follows, all from one sample in a study of blood T cell repertoires in COVID-19. The method was immunoSEQ multiplex PCR; TCRdb's version includes in-frame clones alone and lacks a portion of them. The sample has 190,000 or so clones, approximately 80% seen once. The sample was peripheral blood. Receptors originate from a human donor with acute or convalescent COVID-19. The donor label of this sample is uncertain. Each CDR3 is given with its conserved first and last residue. The D gene is left open where the match is weak. Only some rows state a clone size, as once, few, many or a class for expanded clones.

V gene	D gene	clone size	J gene	CDR3 DNA	CDR3 protein
TRBV12-1	-	-	TRBJ1-1	TGTGCCAGCAGCCCCGGGGTCATCCACATGAACACTGAAGCTTTCTTT	CASSPGVIHMNTEAFF
TRBV5-6	TRBD2	-	TRBJ2-2	TGTGCCAGCAGCCAGAGGGGTCGTAGCGGGTCCGTCGGGGAGCTGTTTTTT	CASSQRGRSGSVGELFF
TRBV11-1	TRBD1	-	TRBJ1-1	TGTGCCAGCAGCCTGGACAGGGGGGGCACTGAAGCTTTCTTT	CASSLDRGGTEAFF
TRBV7-2	-	-	TRBJ1-3	TGTGCCAGCAGCTTCGACAAGAGCTCTGGAAACACCATATATTTT	CASSFDKSSGNTIYF
TRBV7-2	TRBD1	-	TRBJ1-4	TGTGCCAGCAGCTTTAGACAGGGGAGGGGAAAACTGTTTTTT	CASSFRQGRGKLFF
TRBV9	-	-	TRBJ2-2	TGTGCCAGCAGCGTAGAAGGGGTTGGCACCGGGGAGCTGTTTTTT	CASSVEGVGTGELFF
TRBV7-9	TRBD1	-	TRBJ1-4	TGTGCCAGCAGCCCCGGACAGGGGGGACTATCGGAAAAACTGTTTTTT	CASSPGQGGLSEKLFF
TRBV15	-	-	TRBJ1-3	TGTGCCACCAGCAGAGACATCGGGGACACCATATATTTT	CATSRDIGDTIYF
TRBV7-2	-	-	TRBJ2-7	TGTGCCAGCAGCCCCTTGCGGCCCGTAGACTACGAGCAGTACTTC	CASSPLRPVDYEQYF
TRBV6-4	-	-	TRBJ1-2	TGTGCCAGCACGACACCCGGACAGTTCTATGGCTACACCTTC	CASTTPGQFYGYTF
TRBV28	-	-	TRBJ1-6	TGTGCCAGCAGAGAGAGCCATTCACCCCTCCACTTT	CASRESHSPLHF
TRBV30	-	-	TRBJ1-4	TGTGCCTGGAGTGTACTGATACAGCCCAATGAAAAACTGTTTTTT	CAWSVLIQPNEKLFF
TRBV11-2	TRBD1	once	TRBJ2-7	TGTGCCAGCAGCCGACAGGGGTTGACGTCCTACGAGCAGTACTTC	CASSRQGLTSYEQYF
TRBV7-2	-	few	TRBJ2-4	TGTGCCAGCAGCCTGGGGGGAAACCGGATTCAGTACTTC	CASSLGGNRIQYF
TRBV20-1	-	-	TRBJ2-3	TGCAGTGCTAGTTCACTGAGCACAGATACGCAGTATTTT	CSASSLSTDTQYF
TRBV5-1	-	few	TRBJ2-3	TGCGCCAGCAGGGAGGGAGTCGGCACAGATACGCAGTATTTT	CASREGVGTDTQYF